This T cell receptor beta chain is from a study of blood T cell repertoires in COVID-19. The wider study: Samples representing acute and convalescent COVID-19 were sourced from the United States, Italy and Spain. PBMCs, B-cell-depleted T cells, or T cells were the source of the cDNA or gDNA that made up the material.

Authors' methods: The authors estimated nucleated cell counts from reference gene primer amplification. Clones were sequenced by immunoSEQ multiplex PCR, and TCRdb holds only the in-frame ones, with some missing. That table is the source of V, J and clone size, and D and trimming were worked out from the DNA. Found here are 260,000 or so clones, nearly 90% of them singletons; the top ten hold approximately 0.7%. The CDR3 consists of 16 residues. The germline V gene has CDR1 MNHNY and CDR2 SVGAGI (reference sequence). Unmatched junction bases numbered 11, after V lost 5 bases and J lost 5 bases. This clonotype was sampled from a human donor in a cohort sampled during active COVID-19. Sequenced sample: peripheral blood. The chain links TRBV6-6 to TRBJ2-5, with 10 nucleotides matching TRBD2. CDR3 protein: CASSLGEGTSDETQYF. For the CDR3, the DNA is TGTGCCAGCAGTCTGGGGGAGGGGACTAGCGATGAGACCCAGTACTTC.